Listed below are T cell receptor beta chains from one sample, sequenced in a study of blood T cell repertoires in COVID-19. Repertoires were generated with immunoSEQ multiplex PCR, while TCRdb's copy carries only in-frame clones and drops some. The sample has about 400,000 clones, roughly 90% seen once. Sample: PBMCs or T cells enriched from blood (not recorded which). The receptors were sampled from a woman in her thirties or forties with acute COVID-19. Each CDR3 is given without its conserved first and last residue. The D gene is left open where the match is weak.

V gene	D gene	J gene	CDR3 protein
TRBV18	TRBD2	TRBJ2-5	ASSPGTKETQY
TRBV25-1	TRBD2	TRBJ2-1	ASSVRASGGSQF
TRBV11-2	-	TRBJ1-1	ASSSLGSQTEAF
TRBV18	-	TRBJ1-2	ASSKGDNYGYT
TRBV6-1	TRBD1	TRBJ1-4	ASSDSGRTGKLF
TRBV2	-	TRBJ1-4	ASSEAAGWEEKLF
TRBV9	-	TRBJ2-1	ASSVTRGATYNEQF
TRBV30	-	TRBJ1-1	AWTGLTVTEAF
TRBV5-4	-	TRBJ2-3	ASSLVSVADTQY
TRBV3-1/TRBV3-2	-	TRBJ1-1	ASSVTVGGTEAF
TRBV24-1	-	TRBJ1-2	ATSEPGTNYGYT
TRBV7-9	-	TRBJ2-1	ASSLVDNEQF
TRBV4-2	TRBD2	TRBJ2-7	ASSQGLAGGIFYEQY
TRBV9	TRBD2	TRBJ2-5	ASSPIGAGGRETQY
TRBV12-3/TRBV12-4	TRBD1	TRBJ1-2	ASSYGQGLGYT
TRBV30	-	TRBJ1-6	AWSVNMVKNSPLH
TRBV5-1	TRBD2	TRBJ2-3	ASSVGTSGAGTDTQY
TRBV3-1/TRBV3-2	TRBD2	TRBJ2-2	ASSQSARLAGGTGELF
TRBV3-1/TRBV3-2	-	TRBJ1-6	ASSQGLQGTPLH
TRBV7-2	TRBD1	TRBJ1-5	ASSSQTGPGQPQH
TRBV28	TRBD1	TRBJ1-2	ASTGQGDNGYT
TRBV2	TRBD2	TRBJ2-7	ASSASRGGFYEQY
TRBV2	-	TRBJ1-5	ASSMQGNNQPQH
TRBV7-9	TRBD1	TRBJ2-1	ASSFGQGESDEQF
TRBV7-8	TRBD1	TRBJ1-1	ASSPRQGTEAF
TRBV6-1	-	TRBJ1-2	ASSEVNWAAGARGYT
TRBV6-1	TRBD1	TRBJ1-2	ASSETGYDGYT
TRBV10-3	TRBD2	TRBJ2-7	AISGGPGYEQY
TRBV18	TRBD2	TRBJ2-5	ASSPSGSQETQY
TRBV29-1	TRBD2	TRBJ2-1	SVEDGGANEQF
TRBV30	-	TRBJ1-6	ASFSDNSPLH
TRBV30	-	TRBJ1-5	AWSVQGQPQH
TRBV4-2	-	TRBJ1-1	ASSQPAGRFDGNTEAF
TRBV19	-	TRBJ1-1	ASSIQTANTEAF
TRBV6-5	-	TRBJ2-7	ASRVTGTYEQY
TRBV3-1/TRBV3-2	-	TRBJ2-5	ASSQDVQGFETQY
TRBV10-3	-	TRBJ2-3	AISELDTQY
TRBV19	-	TRBJ1-3	ASSVQGSGNTIY
TRBV18	-	TRBJ1-4	ASSPGAEEKLF
TRBV2	TRBD1	TRBJ2-7	ASSTGQDKDEQY
TRBV18	-	TRBJ2-2	ASSPLPGANTGELF
TRBV12-3/TRBV12-4	-	TRBJ1-2	ASSKQGNYGYT
TRBV2	TRBD2	TRBJ2-3	ASSPGLATDTQY
TRBV7-8	TRBD2	TRBJ2-7	ASSLGTSGGVLSYEQY
TRBV5-6	-	TRBJ2-3	ASTPAGLDTQY
TRBV4-1	-	TRBJ2-5	ASSQDRFETQY
TRBV6-4	-	TRBJ2-3	ASSDGGGRGTDTQY
TRBV19	TRBD1	TRBJ2-7	ASRDRSYEQY
TRBV5-4	TRBD1	TRBJ2-7	ASRAGTGDYEQY
TRBV24-1	-	TRBJ2-1	ATSDLSSGNYEQF
TRBV6-5	-	TRBJ1-5	ASSHRDDQPQH
TRBV11-2	TRBD2	TRBJ2-5	ASSLRGGGGWFGETQY
TRBV2	TRBD2	TRBJ2-2	ASSNRPGGDVPGELF